This T cell receptor (beta chain) was observed in a study of early T cells in non-severe SARS-CoV-2 infection (dated by TCRdb to the early 2020s). About the study as a whole: TCR sequencing used bulk RNA from unsorted whole blood, so alpha and beta chains could not be paired. Broader findings and caveats from the paper: VDJdb matching was skewed toward anti-spike CD8 responses and likely underestimated virus-specific expansions, missing private and CD4 specificities.

Between the V and J ends, shortened by 1 base and 1 base respectively, the junction contains 11 bases. For CDR1 and CDR2, the germline V gene lists MGHRA and YSYEKL. The CDR3 spans 17 residues, from the cysteine through the phenylalanine. Only CDR3 DNA remains: 51 bases, in frame from the first base. Set within a cohort of healthcare workers in London, UK, this nested case-control study involved weekly PCR testing of nasopharyngeal swabs along with blood sampling. Between 23 and 31 March 2020, the week of the UK lockdown, healthcare workers were enrolled and then followed up weekly for as long as 16 weeks. Libraries were built with 5' RACE. The sample was run on a NextSeq 500. To correct for sequencing error and PCR bias, the TCR library protocol tagged individual cDNA molecules with unique molecular identifiers. Sequencing covered both TCR alpha and beta chains, and within each sample the abundances of alpha and beta sequences were tightly co-correlated. Regarding the original processing steps: Decombinator V4 was used to annotate TCR sequences for V gene, J gene and CDR3. Expanded TCRs were defined as changing significantly between any two time points under a Poisson model with p below 0.0001. TCR abundances were normalised to the total number of TCRs sequenced in each sample and reported as counts per million. MAIT TCRs were defined by TRAV1-2 paired with TRAJ12, TRAJ20 or TRAJ33, and iNKT TCRs by TRAV10 paired with TRAJ18. VDJdb, accessed on 1 November 2021, was searched for TCRs annotated for CMV, EBV and SARS-CoV-2, and TCRs annotated for more than one antigen were excluded. TCRdb applied fastp at Q25 and MiXCR to the public reads, then kept only in-frame beta chains. One record per CDR3 amino acid sequence lists the most common genes and DNA. These V and J calls derive from TCRdb rather than the authors' analysis. This sample gives around 53,000 distinct CDR3 sequences in total; roughly 12% of them show up just once. The ten largest clones capture approximately 2.5% of the sample.

This clonotype was detected a few times. The specificity of this receptor is unknown. No qualities accompany the bases; no much larger clone lies one base away. The receptor chain draws on TRBV4-1 and TRBJ2-6, with TRBD1 as a weak D call on 5 bases. The sample in question was whole blood, obtained at baseline. This clonotype originated in an adult who was a healthcare worker with PCR-confirmed SARS-CoV-2 infection or an uninfected control (not recorded which). At the DNA level, the sequence is TGCGCCAGCAGCCAAGGCAGGGCGACATCTGGGGCCAACGTCCTGACTTTC. The encoded protein is CASSQGRATSGANVLTF.